The rows below give T cell receptor beta chains drawn from one sample of a study of blood T cell repertoires in COVID-19. Profiling relied on immunoSEQ multiplex PCR, and the TCRdb table lists in-frame clones only, not all of them. The sample records about 34,000 clones, approximately 80% being singletons. Source material: peripheral blood. These receptors originate from a human donor in a cohort sampled during active COVID-19. The CDR3 runs from the conserved cysteine through the conserved F or W. Each record gives: V gene, J gene, clone size, D gene, CDR3 DNA, CDR3 protein. A D gene is named only where the DNA matches it firmly. Not every row has a clone size; where given, it reads once, few, many or a size class.

>TRBV6-6|TRBJ2-5|-|-
TGTGCCAGCAGCCGAGGACTCCGCGAGACCCAGTACTTC
CASSRGLRETQYF
>TRBV5-5|TRBJ2-2|-|TRBD2
TGTGCCAGCAGCTTACTGGAGCGGGGGAACACCGGGGAGCTGTTTTTT
CASSLLERGNTGELFF
>TRBV7-8|TRBJ1-5|-|-
TGTGCCAGCAGCCCGGACAGTTTTAGCAATCAGCCCCAGCATTTT
CASSPDSFSNQPQHF
>TRBV6-2/TRBV6-3|TRBJ2-4|-|TRBD1
TGTGCCAGCAGTGACGGACAGGGGGCGAACATTCAGTACTTC
CASSDGQGANIQYF
>TRBV27|TRBJ1-4|-|-
TGTGCCAGCAGTTTCTACGGAACTAATGAAAAACTGTTTTTT
CASSFYGTNEKLFF
>TRBV30|TRBJ1-4|-|TRBD1
TGTGCCGGCCGTCCCGGGACAGGGATCGGCGCAACTAATGAAAAACTGTTTTTT
CAGRPGTGIGATNEKLFF
>TRBV9|TRBJ2-1|few|TRBD2
TGTGCCAGCAGCGCCCCCCTAGCGGGAGCCTCCTCCTACAATGAGCAGTTCTTC
CASSAPLAGASSYNEQFF
>TRBV5-6|TRBJ2-1|-|-
TGTGCCAGCAGCCTCCAGCGGTATGAGCAGTTCTTC
CASSLQRYEQFF
>TRBV5-6|TRBJ2-5|-|-
TGTGCCAGCAGCTTATTCGCGGGACGAGTCCAAGAGACCCAGTACTTC
CASSLFAGRVQETQYF
>TRBV2|TRBJ2-5|-|TRBD2
TGTGCCAGCAGCCTTAGCGGGGCAGAGACCCAGTACTTC
CASSLSGAETQYF
>TRBV6-6|TRBJ2-5|-|-
TGTGCCAGCAGCCAACCTAGGAAGGCAGAGACCCAGTACTTC
CASSQPRKAETQYF
>TRBV11-2|TRBJ2-7|few|TRBD2
TGTGCCAGCTTCGGGACTAGCGGGACCTCTTACGAGCAGTACTTC
CASFGTSGTSYEQYF
>TRBV15|TRBJ2-7|-|-
TGTGCCACCAGCCCCCACCGGGACTCCCCTACCGAGCAGTACTTC
CATSPHRDSPTEQYF
>TRBV5-1|TRBJ1-2|-|TRBD1
TGCGCCAGCCGACAGCAGGGGGCTCAGGGCTACACCTTC
CASRQQGAQGYTF
>TRBV29-1|TRBJ2-7|-|-
TGCAGCGTTGGTGGGGGGGCAAGGGAGCAGTACTTC
CSVGGGAREQYF
>TRBV19|TRBJ1-1|-|-
TGTGCCAGTAGTATAGATCTAAGTTGGGGCGGCACTGAAGCTTTCTTT
CASSIDLSWGGTEAFF
>TRBV13|TRBJ2-3|once|TRBD2
TGTGCCAGCAGCTTTGCGGGGGGGCTCACAGATACGCAGTATTTT
CASSFAGGLTDTQYF
>TRBV4-1|TRBJ2-2|-|-
TGCGCCAGCAGCCATTCCTGGACACCGAACACCGGGGAGCTGTTTTTT
CASSHSWTPNTGELFF
>TRBV5-1|TRBJ2-7|-|TRBD2
TGCGCCAGCAGCGTTGACAGCGGGGGCCTCTCCTACGAGCAGTACTTC
CASSVDSGGLSYEQYF
>TRBV10-3|TRBJ1-1|-|TRBD1
TGTGCCACCGGGGACAGTGCGGTGAGTTCTGAAGCTTTCTTT
CATGDSAVSSEAFF
>TRBV6-4|TRBJ2-1|-|-
TGTGCCAGCAGTGACTCGGCACATGCGGCGGCTGAGCAGTTCTTC
CASSDSAHAAAEQFF
>TRBV5-1|TRBJ1-1|-|TRBD1
TGCGCCAGCAGCTCACCGGGACAGGGGAAAGCTTTCTTT
CASSSPGQGKAFF
>TRBV11-1|TRBJ1-2|-|-
TGTGCCAGCAGCTTGGATGGGGGCCTCTATGGCTACACCTTC
CASSLDGGLYGYTF
>TRBV5-6|TRBJ2-5|-|TRBD1
TGTGCCAGCAGCTTGTGGCGACAGGGTTTCAGTCAAAAGACCCAGTACTTC
CASSLWRQGFSQKTQYF
>TRBV28|TRBJ2-7|-|TRBD2
TGTGCCAGCAGTTTGCTAGCGGCTCCCTACGAGCAGTACTTC
CASSLLAAPYEQYF
>TRBV7-3|TRBJ2-3|-|-
TGTGCCAGCAGCTCCAGACTAGGGGAAGGAGATACGCAGTATTTT
CASSSRLGEGDTQYF
>TRBV29-1|TRBJ1-1|-|-
TGCAGCGTTGAAAGCGATAGAGGGAGCACTGAAGCTTTCTTT
CSVESDRGSTEAFF
>TRBV18|TRBJ2-7|-|TRBD1
TGTGCCAGCCGCCCGGGACAGGGGATCTCCTACGAGCAGTACTTC
CASRPGQGISYEQYF
>TRBV19|TRBJ1-5|-|TRBD1
TGTGCCAGTAGTTCCCAAGAGGACAGGGGGCGCAAGCGGCAGCCCCAGCATTTT
CASSSQEDRGRKRQPQHF
>TRBV6-5|TRBJ2-1|-|TRBD2
TGTGCCAGCAGTTACGCAGGGACTATCCGCTACAATGAGCAGTTCTTC
CASSYAGTIRYNEQFF
>TRBV5-1|TRBJ2-5|-|TRBD2
TGCGCCAGCAGCTTTTCTAGCGGGAAAGAGACCCAGTACTTC
CASSFSSGKETQYF
>TRBV29-1|TRBJ2-5|-|TRBD2
TGCAGCGTTGAAGAGGGAGGGAAGACCCAGTACTTC
CSVEEGGKTQYF
>TRBV7-2|TRBJ2-1|-|TRBD2
TGTGCCAGCAGCTTACCCCCTAGCGGGAGAAGGAATGGTGAGCAGTTCTTC
CASSLPPSGRRNGEQFF
>TRBV7-9|TRBJ2-7|once|TRBD1
TGTGCCAGCAGCCCCGGACAGGGGCCGTACGAGCAGTACTTC
CASSPGQGPYEQYF
>TRBV10-3|TRBJ1-1|-|-
TGTGCCATCAGTGATGGGGGGGATACCACTGAAGCTTTCTTT
CAISDGGDTTEAFF
>TRBV7-2|TRBJ2-2|-|-
TGTGCCAGCAGCTTAGATGGCCGGAACACCGGGGAGCTGTTTTTT
CASSLDGRNTGELFF
>TRBV18|TRBJ2-5|-|TRBD1
TGTGCCAGCTCCCGGACAGGGACGGAGACCCAGTACTTC
CASSRTGTETQYF
>TRBV24-1|TRBJ2-1|few|-
TGTGCCACCACCGGTGCAGAGGGAAATTACAATGAGCAGTTCTTC
CATTGAEGNYNEQFF
>TRBV18|TRBJ2-6|-|-
TGTGCCAGCTCACCTACGGGGACTTCCTCTGGGGCCAACGTCCTGACTTTC
CASSPTGTSSGANVLTF
>TRBV11-2|TRBJ2-7|once|-
TGTGCCAGCAGCTTAGACAGGGCTGGGTCCTACGAGCAGTACTTC
CASSLDRAGSYEQYF
>TRBV12-5|TRBJ2-7|-|-
TGTGCTAGTGGTTTGGTGGGCAACTCAGGCGACGAGCAGTACTTC
CASGLVGNSGDEQYF
>TRBV18|TRBJ2-7|-|TRBD1
TGTGCCAGCTCACTCCGGGACAGGGTTCACGAGCAGTACTTC
CASSLRDRVHEQYF
>TRBV6-4|TRBJ2-3|-|TRBD2
TGTGCCAGAAGCGGGAGACGGGGCACAGATACGCAGTATTTT
CARSGRRGTDTQYF
>TRBV19|TRBJ2-7|-|TRBD2
TGTGCCAGTACCACCGGGACGGGAGGCTCCTACGAGCAGTACTTC
CASTTGTGGSYEQYF
>TRBV6-2/TRBV6-3|TRBJ1-2|-|-
TGTGCCAGCAGTACAGGGATCAACTATGGCTACACCTTC
CASSTGINYGYTF
>TRBV5-8|TRBJ2-2|-|-
TGTGCCAGCAGCCCTAAAGGGGAACACTTGAACACCGGGGAGCTGTTTTTT
CASSPKGEHLNTGELFF
>TRBV19|TRBJ2-3|once|TRBD1
TGTGCCAGTAGTATTTCTGGGACAGGGGGCGCGAAAGATACGCAGTATTTT
CASSISGTGGAKDTQYF
>TRBV25-1|TRBJ1-5|-|-
TGTGCCAGCAGTGGTCAGGGGAAGGGGCAGCCCCAGCATTTT
CASSGQGKGQPQHF
>TRBV4-1|TRBJ1-5|-|TRBD1
TGCGCCAGCAGCCTACGGGTAGGACAGGAGATCTATAGCAATCAGCCCCAGCATTTT
CASSLRVGQEIYSNQPQHF
>TRBV30|TRBJ2-3|-|-
TGTGCCTGGAGTGGAGGGACAGATACGCAGTATTTT
CAWSGGTDTQYF
>TRBV6-5|TRBJ1-2|-|TRBD1
TGTGCCGTCGGAGGGGGCGCCGGCTATGGCTACACCTTC
CAVGGGAGYGYTF
>TRBV7-6|TRBJ2-3|-|-
TGTGCCAGCAGCTTAGGCTCTCACCCGGCAGATACGCAGTATTTT
CASSLGSHPADTQYF
>TRBV11-1|TRBJ2-7|-|TRBD2
TGTGCCAGCAGCTTCCTAGCGGGGGCCCCCTACGAGCAGTACTTC
CASSFLAGAPYEQYF